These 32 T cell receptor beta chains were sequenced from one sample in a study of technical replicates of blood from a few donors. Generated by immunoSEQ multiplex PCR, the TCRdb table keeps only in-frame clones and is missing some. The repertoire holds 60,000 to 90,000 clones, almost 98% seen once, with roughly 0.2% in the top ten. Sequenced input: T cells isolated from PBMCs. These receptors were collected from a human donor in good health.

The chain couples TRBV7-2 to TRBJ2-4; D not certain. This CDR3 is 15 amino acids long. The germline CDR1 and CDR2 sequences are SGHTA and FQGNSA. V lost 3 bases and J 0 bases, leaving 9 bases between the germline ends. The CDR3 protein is CASSLNGLAKNIQYF. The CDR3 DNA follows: TGTGCCAGCAGCTTGAACGGGTTAGCCAAAAACATTCAGTACTTC.

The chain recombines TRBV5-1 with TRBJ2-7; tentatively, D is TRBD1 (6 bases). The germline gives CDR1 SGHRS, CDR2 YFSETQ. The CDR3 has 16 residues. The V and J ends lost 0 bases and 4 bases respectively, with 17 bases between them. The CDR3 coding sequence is TGCGCCAGCAGCTTGGATCACAGGGTCGGGGCATACGAGCAGTACTTC. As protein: CASSLDHRVGAYEQYF.

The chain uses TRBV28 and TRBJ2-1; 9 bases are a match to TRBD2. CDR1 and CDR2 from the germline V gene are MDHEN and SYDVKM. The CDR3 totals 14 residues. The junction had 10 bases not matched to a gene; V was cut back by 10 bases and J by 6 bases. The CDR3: CAMSTSGRPNEQFF. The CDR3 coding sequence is TGTGCCATGTCGACTAGCGGTCGCCCCAATGAGCAGTTCTTC.

For the CDR3, the DNA is TGTGCCAGCAGTGAAACAGGCCCCTACGAGCAGTACTTC. It specifies CASSETGPYEQYF. This chain uses TRBV25-1 with TRBJ2-7; D possibly corresponds to TRBD1 (5 bases). Germline CDR1 reads MGHDK; CDR2 reads SYGVNS. Trimming cost V 2 bases and J 2 bases, with 7 bases left between them. The CDR3 sequence is 13 residues long.

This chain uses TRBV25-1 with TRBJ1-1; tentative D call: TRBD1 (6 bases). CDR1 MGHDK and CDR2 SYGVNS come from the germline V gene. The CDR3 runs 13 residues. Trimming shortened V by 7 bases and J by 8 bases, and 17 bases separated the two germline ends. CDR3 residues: CASNEHGTNEAFF. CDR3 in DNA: TGTGCCAGCAACGAGCACGGGACAAACGAAGCTTTCTTT. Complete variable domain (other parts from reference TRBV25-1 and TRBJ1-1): EADIYQTPRYLVIGTGKKITLECSQTMGHDKMYWYQQDPGMELHLIHYSYGVNSTEKGDLSSESTVSRIRTEHFPLTLESARPSHTSQYLCASNEHGTNEAFFGQGTRLTVV.

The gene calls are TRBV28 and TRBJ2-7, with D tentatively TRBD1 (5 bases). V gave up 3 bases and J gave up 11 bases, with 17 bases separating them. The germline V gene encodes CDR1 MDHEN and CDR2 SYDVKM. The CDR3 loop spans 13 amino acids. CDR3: CASSFKDPKGEYF. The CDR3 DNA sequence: TGTGCCAGCAGTTTTAAGGACCCCAAAGGGGAGTACTTC.

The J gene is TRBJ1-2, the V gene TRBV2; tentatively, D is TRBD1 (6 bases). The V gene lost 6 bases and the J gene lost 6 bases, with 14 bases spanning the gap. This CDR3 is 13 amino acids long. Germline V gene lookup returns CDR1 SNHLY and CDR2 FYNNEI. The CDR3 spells CASRLDSDHGYTF. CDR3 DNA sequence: TGTGCCAGCAGATTGGACAGTGACCATGGCTACACCTTC. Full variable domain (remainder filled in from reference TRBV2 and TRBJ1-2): EPEVTQTPSHQVTQMGQEVILRCVPISNHLYFYWYRQILGQKVEFLVSFYNNEISEKSEIFDDQFSVERPDGSNFTLKIRSTKLEDSAMYFCASRLDSDHGYTFGSGTRLTVV.

The CDR3 sequence: CASSQGRLREKLFF. The CDR3 DNA sequence: TGTGCCAGCAGCCAAGGGAGACTCCGGGAAAAACTGTTTTTT. The chain links TRBV14 to TRBJ1-4; D unresolved. CDR3 length: 14 amino acids. V lost 1 base and J lost 8, with 11 bases in between. The germline CDR1 and CDR2 sequences are SGHDN and FVKESK.

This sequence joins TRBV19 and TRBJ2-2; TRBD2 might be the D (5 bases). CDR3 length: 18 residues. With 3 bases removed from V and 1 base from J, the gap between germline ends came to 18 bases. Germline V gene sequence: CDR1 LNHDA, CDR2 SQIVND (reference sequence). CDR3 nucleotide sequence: TGTGCCAGTAGTATGGTTATGTCGGGATTTAAGAACACCGGGGAGCTGTTTTTT. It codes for CASSMVMSGFKNTGELFF.

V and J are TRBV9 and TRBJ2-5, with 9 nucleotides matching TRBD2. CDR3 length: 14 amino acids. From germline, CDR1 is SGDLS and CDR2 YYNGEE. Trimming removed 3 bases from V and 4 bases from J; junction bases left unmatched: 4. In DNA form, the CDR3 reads TGTGCCAGCAGCGGCGGGGGGGCCGGAGAGACCCAGTACTTC. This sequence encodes CASSGGGAGETQYF.

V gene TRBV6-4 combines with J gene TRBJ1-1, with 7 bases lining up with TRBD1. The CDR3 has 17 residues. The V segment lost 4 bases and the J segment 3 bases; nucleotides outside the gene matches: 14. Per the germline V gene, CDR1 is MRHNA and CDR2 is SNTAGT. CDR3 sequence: CASSVSWTGARDTEAFF. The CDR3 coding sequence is TGTGCCAGCAGTGTATCTTGGACAGGCGCCCGGGACACTGAAGCTTTCTTT.

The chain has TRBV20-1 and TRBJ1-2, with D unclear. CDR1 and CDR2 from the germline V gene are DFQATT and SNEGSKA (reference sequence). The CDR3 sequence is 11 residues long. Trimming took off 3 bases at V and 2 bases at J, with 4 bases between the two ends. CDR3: CSASQNYGYTF. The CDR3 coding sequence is TGCAGTGCTAGTCAGAACTATGGCTACACCTTC.

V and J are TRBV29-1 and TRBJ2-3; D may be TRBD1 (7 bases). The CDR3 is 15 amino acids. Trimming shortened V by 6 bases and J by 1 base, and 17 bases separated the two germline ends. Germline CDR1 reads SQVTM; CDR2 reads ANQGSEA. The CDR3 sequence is CSVRGTEQGTDTQYF. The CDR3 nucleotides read TGCAGCGTCCGCGGGACAGAGCAAGGCACAGATACGCAGTATTTT.

The DNA of the CDR3 is TGTGCCATCAGTTGGGCCACGGAGGACGAGCAGTACTTC. This codes for CAISWATEDEQYF. The chain combines TRBV10-3 with TRBJ2-7, with a weak D call TRBD2 (5 bases). V was clipped by 5 bases and J by 5 bases, with 13 bases between them. CDR1 and CDR2 (germline): ENHRY, SYGVKD. This CDR3 spans 13 amino acids.

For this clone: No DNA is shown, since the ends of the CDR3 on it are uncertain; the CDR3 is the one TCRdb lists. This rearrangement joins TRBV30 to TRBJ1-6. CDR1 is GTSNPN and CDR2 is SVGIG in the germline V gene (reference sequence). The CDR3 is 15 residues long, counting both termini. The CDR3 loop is CAWSLWRGRRSPLHF.

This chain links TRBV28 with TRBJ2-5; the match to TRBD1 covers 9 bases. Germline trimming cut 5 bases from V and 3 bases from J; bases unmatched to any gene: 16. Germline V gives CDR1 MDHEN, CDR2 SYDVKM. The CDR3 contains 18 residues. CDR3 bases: TGTGCCAGCAGTAAGCCGGGACAGGGTGCCGAGGATGAAGAGACCCAGTACTTC. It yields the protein CASSKPGQGAEDEETQYF.

DNA of the CDR3: TGTGCCAGCAGTTTCCTCCTAGCGGGAGGGCTCTACGAGCAGTACTTC. This gives the protein CASSFLLAGGLYEQYF. The J gene is TRBJ2-7, the V gene TRBV27; 12 bases fit TRBD2. Germline CDR1 MNHEY, CDR2 SMNVEV (reference sequence). CDR3 length equals 16 residues. Unmatched junction bases numbered 6, after V lost 3 bases and J lost 3 bases.

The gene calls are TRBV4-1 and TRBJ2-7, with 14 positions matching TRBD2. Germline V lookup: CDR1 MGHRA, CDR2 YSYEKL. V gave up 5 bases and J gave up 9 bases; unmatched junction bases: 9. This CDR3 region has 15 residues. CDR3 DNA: TGCGCCAGCAGCACTCCGGGACTAGCGGGGGAAGGGCAGTACTTC. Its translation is CASSTPGLAGEGQYF.

In DNA form, the CDR3 reads TGCAGCGCGACAGGGGACGGGGTAGATACGCAGTATTTT. This sequence encodes CSATGDGVDTQYF. This sequence joins TRBV29-1 and TRBJ2-3; the match to TRBD1 covers 8 bases. Germline V gene sequence: CDR1 SQVTM, CDR2 ANQGSEA. The CDR3 loop spans 13 amino acids. V shed 7 bases, J shed 5 bases, and the junction held 8 bases outside the gene matches.

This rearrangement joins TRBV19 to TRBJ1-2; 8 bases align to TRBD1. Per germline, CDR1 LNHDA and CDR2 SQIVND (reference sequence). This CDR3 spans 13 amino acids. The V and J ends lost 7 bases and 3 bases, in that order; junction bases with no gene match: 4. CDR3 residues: CASNDRGHYGYTF. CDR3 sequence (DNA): TGTGCCAGTAATGACAGGGGACACTATGGCTACACCTTC.

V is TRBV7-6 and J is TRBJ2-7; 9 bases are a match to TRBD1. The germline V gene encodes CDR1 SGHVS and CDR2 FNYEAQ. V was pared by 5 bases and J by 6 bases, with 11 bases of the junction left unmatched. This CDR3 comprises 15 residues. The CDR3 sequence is CASSTPTGGYGEQYF. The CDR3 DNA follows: TGTGCCAGCAGCACCCCTACAGGGGGCTATGGCGAGCAGTACTTC.

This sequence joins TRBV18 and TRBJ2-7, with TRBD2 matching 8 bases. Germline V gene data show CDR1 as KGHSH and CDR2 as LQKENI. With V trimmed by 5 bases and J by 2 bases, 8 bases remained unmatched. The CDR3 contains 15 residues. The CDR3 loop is CASSGPLAEAYEQYF. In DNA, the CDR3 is TGTGCCAGCTCAGGCCCACTAGCGGAGGCCTACGAGCAGTACTTC. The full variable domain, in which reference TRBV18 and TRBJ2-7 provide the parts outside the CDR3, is NAGVMQNPRHLVRRRGQEARLRCSPMKGHSHVYWYRQLPEEGLKFMVYLQKENIIDESGMPKERFSAEFPKEGPSILRIQQVVRGDSAAYFCASSGPLAEAYEQYFGPGTRLTVT.

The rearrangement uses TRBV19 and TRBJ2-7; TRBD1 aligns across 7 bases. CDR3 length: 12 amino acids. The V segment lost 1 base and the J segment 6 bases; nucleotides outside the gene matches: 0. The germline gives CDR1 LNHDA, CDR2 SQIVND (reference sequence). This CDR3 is CASSIGQGEQYF. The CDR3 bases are TGTGCCAGTAGTATAGGACAGGGCGAGCAGTACTTC. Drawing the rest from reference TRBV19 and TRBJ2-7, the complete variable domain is DGGITQSPKYLFRKEGQNVTLSCEQNLNHDAMYWYRQDPGQGLRLIYYSQIVNDFQKGDIAEGYSVSREKKESFPLTVTSAQKNPTAFYLCASSIGQGEQYFGPGTRLTVT.

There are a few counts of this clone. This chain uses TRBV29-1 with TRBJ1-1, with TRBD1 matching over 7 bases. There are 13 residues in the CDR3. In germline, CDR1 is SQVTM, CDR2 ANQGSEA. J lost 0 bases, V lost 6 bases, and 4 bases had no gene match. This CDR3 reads CSVEQGLNTEAFF. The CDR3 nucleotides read TGCAGCGTGGAACAGGGGTTGAACACTGAAGCTTTCTTT.

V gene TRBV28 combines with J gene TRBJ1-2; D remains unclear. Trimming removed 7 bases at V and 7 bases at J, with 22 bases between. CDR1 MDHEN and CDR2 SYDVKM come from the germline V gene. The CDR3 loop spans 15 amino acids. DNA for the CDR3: TGTGCCAGCATCCCTAGGACTCCGGTATATGGTGGCTACACCTTC. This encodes CASIPRTPVYGGYTF.

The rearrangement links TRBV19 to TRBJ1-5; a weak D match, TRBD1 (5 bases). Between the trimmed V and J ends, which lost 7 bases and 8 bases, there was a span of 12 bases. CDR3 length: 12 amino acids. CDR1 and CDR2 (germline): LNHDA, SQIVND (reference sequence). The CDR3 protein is CASNGGLKPQHF. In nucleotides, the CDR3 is TGTGCCAGTAATGGGGGGTTAAAGCCCCAGCATTTT.

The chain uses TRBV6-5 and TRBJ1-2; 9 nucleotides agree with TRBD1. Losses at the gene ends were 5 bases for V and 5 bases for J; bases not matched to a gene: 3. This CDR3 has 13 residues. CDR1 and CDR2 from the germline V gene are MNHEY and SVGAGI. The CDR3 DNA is TGTGCCAGCAGTGGACAGGGGAATTATGGCTACACCTTC. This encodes CASSGQGNYGYTF.

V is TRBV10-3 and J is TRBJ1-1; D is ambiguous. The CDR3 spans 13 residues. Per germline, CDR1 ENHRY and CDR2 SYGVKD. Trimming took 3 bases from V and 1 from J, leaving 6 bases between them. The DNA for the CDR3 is TGTGCCATCAGTGATGGAGCGAACACTGAAGCTTTCTTT. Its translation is CAISDGANTEAFF.

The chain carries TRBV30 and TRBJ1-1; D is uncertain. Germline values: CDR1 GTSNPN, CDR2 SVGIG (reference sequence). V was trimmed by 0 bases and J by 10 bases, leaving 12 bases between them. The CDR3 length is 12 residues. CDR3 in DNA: TGTGCCTGGAGTGTTGGCCCAAAACGAGCTTTCTTT. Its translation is CAWSVGPKRAFF.

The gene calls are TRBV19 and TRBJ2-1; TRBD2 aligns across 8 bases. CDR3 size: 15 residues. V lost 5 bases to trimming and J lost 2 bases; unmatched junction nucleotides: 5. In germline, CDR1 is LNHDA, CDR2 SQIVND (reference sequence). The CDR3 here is CASSSRAGAYNEQFF. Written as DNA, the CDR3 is TGTGCCAGTAGTTCAAGAGCGGGAGCCTACAATGAGCAGTTCTTC.

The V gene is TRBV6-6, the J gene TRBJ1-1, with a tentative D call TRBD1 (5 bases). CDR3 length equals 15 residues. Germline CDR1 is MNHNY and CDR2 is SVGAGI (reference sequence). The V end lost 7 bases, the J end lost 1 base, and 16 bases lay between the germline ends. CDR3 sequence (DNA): TGTGCCAGCACCCCGAACCGACAGCCGAACACTGAAGCTTTCTTT. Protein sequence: CASTPNRQPNTEAFF.

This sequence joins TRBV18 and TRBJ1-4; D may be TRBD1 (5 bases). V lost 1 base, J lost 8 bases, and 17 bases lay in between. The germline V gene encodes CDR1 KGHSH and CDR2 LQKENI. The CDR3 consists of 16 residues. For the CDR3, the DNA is TGTGCCAGCTCACCACGGGGGGGAAATGGGCACGAAAAACTGTTTTTT. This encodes CASSPRGGNGHEKLFF.